The 24 T cell receptor beta chains presented below share a single source sample, sequenced in a study of somatic mutations in cytotoxic T cells in rheumatoid arthritis. Repertoires were generated with immunoSEQ multiplex PCR, while TCRdb's copy carries only in-frame clones and drops some. The table lists about 30,000 clones, about 81% of them singletons. The sample comprised CD8+ T cells sorted from blood. The receptors were gathered from an adult with rheumatoid arthritis.

V is TRBV12-5 and J is TRBJ2-3; maybe TRBD2 (6 bases). The V and J ends lost 5 bases and 0 bases respectively, with 9 bases between them. Germline V CDR1 and CDR2: LGHNT, FRNRAP. The CDR3 loop spans 14 amino acids. The CDR3 DNA sequence: TGTGCTAGTGGTGGGGGAGGTAGCACAGATACGCAGTATTTT. Its protein is CASGGGGSTDTQYF.

The J gene is TRBJ2-5, the V gene TRBV9; no reliable D call. CDR1 is SGDLS and CDR2 is YYNGEE in the germline V gene. This CDR3 spans 14 amino acids. V lost 2 bases and J lost 4, with 12 bases in between. CDR3 in amino acids: CASSVDGLGETQYF. The CDR3 region has the DNA TGTGCCAGCAGCGTGGATGGGCTAGGAGAGACCCAGTACTTC.

The rearrangement uses TRBV4-2 and TRBJ2-3; tentative D call: TRBD2 (6 bases). The CDR3 covers 18 residues. CDR1 is LGHNA, CDR2 YNFKEQ, per germline. V was trimmed by 1 base and J by 3 bases, leaving 20 bases between them. CDR3: CASSQGYKRGTGTDTQYF. The CDR3 DNA is TGTGCCAGCAGCCAAGGATATAAACGGGGGACTGGAACAGATACGCAGTATTTT.

This clone has only one observation. This chain links TRBV25-1 with TRBJ1-1; no firm D call. The germline V gene encodes CDR1 MGHDK and CDR2 SYGVNS. The CDR3 loop spans 12 amino acids. V shed 4 bases and J shed 1 base, with 4 bases lying between them. This CDR3 is CASSAGNTEAFF. DNA of the CDR3: TGTGCCAGCAGTGCTGGGAACACTGAAGCTTTCTTT.

V and J are TRBV10-3 and TRBJ2-5, with D perhaps TRBD1 (6 bases). Germline CDR1 reads ENHRY; CDR2 reads SYGVKD. Trimming pared 3 bases from V and 1 base from J, leaving 9 bases between. The CDR3 contains 14 residues. Here the CDR3 reads CAISETGPQETQYF. CDR3 coding DNA: TGTGCCATCAGTGAAACAGGGCCCCAAGAGACCCAGTACTTC.

The rearrangement uses TRBV4-1 and TRBJ1-1; D possibly corresponds to TRBD1 (6 bases). This CDR3 has 12 amino acids. V dropped 4 bases and J dropped 8 bases, with 11 bases sitting between them. Per germline, CDR1 MGHRA and CDR2 YSYEKL. CDR3 nucleotide sequence: TGCGCCAGCAGCCTCGGACAGACCGAAGCTTTCTTT. This gives the protein CASSLGQTEAFF.

The chain recombines TRBV19 with TRBJ2-1, with 10 bases aligning to TRBD2. The V gene end was trimmed by 7 bases and the J gene end by 8 bases; junction bases not matched to a gene: 11. The CDR3 spans 15 residues. Germline CDR1 reads LNHDA; CDR2 reads SQIVND (reference sequence). This CDR3 reads CASTLTASGSHEQFF. The CDR3 nucleotides are TGTGCCAGTACTTTGACGGCTAGCGGGAGTCATGAGCAGTTCTTC.

This clone was observed a single time. Here the CDR3 reads CASLRGEGNEQFF. CDR3 nucleotide sequence: TGTGCCAGCCTGAGGGGGGAGGGCAATGAGCAGTTCTTC. The J gene is TRBJ2-1, the V gene TRBV6-1; D perhaps matches TRBD2 (7 bases). This CDR3 spans 13 amino acids. CDR1 and CDR2 (germline): MNHNS, SASEGT. Trimming left V 8 bases short and J 6 bases short, with 14 bases between.

The CDR3 reads CASSFWTGGAFF. The CDR3 region has the DNA TGTGCCAGCAGCTTCTGGACAGGGGGGGCTTTCTTT. The rearrangement links TRBV7-9 to TRBJ1-1; TRBD1 matches at 10 bases. Germline CDR1 SEHNR, CDR2 FQNEAQ (reference sequence). V lost 3 bases to trimming and J lost 11 bases; unmatched junction nucleotides: 3. The CDR3 runs 12 residues.

This chain links TRBV5-1 with TRBJ2-3, with TRBD2 as a possible D gene (6 bases). There are 13 residues in the CDR3. Germline V gene lookup returns CDR1 SGHRS and CDR2 YFSETQ. Trimming cost V 7 bases and J 3 bases, with 12 bases left between them. The CDR3 loop is CASGTRGTDTQYF. The DNA for the CDR3 is TGCGCCAGCGGGACTCGGGGGACAGATACGCAGTATTTT.

The chain couples TRBV29-1 to TRBJ2-7; 11 positions match TRBD2. Unmatched junction bases numbered 3, after V lost 5 bases and J lost 3 bases. From germline, CDR1 is SQVTM and CDR2 ANQGSEA. This CDR3 is 13 amino acids long. Here the CDR3 DNA reads TGCAGCGTTACCGGGACTAGCGGCTACGAGCAGTACTTC. This gives the protein CSVTGTSGYEQYF.

The chain combines TRBV30 with TRBJ1-2; D not certain. Trimming shortened V by 1 base and J by 1 base, and 1 base separated the two germline ends. Germline V gene data show CDR1 as GTSNPN and CDR2 as SVGIG (reference sequence). The CDR3 extends over 11 amino acids. Here the CDR3 DNA reads TGTGCCTGGAGTGATAACTATGGCTACACCTTC. Translation gives CAWSDNYGYTF.

The genes are TRBV27 and TRBJ1-1; TRBD1 is a possible D gene (5 bases). V was shortened by 4 bases and J by 2 bases, with 14 bases between the two germline ends. The CDR3 is 15 amino acids. From germline, CDR1 is MNHEY and CDR2 SMNVEV (reference sequence). CDR3 in DNA: TGTGCCAGCAGTTCGGACCGGGGGTCCAACACTGAAGCTTTCTTT. Its translation: CASSSDRGSNTEAFF.

The chain links TRBV2 to TRBJ1-5; 7 bases map to TRBD1. The junction had 8 bases not matched to a gene; V was cut back by 6 bases and J by 0 bases. This CDR3 is built from 16 residues. Germline V gene sequence: CDR1 SNHLY, CDR2 FYNNEI. The CDR3 region has the DNA TGTGCCAGCAGAGGGGACAGAACCTATAGCAATCAGCCCCAGCATTTT. It codes for CASRGDRTYSNQPQHF.

J is TRBJ1-3 and V is TRBV5-6, with TRBD1 matching over 10 bases. The CDR3 extends over 16 amino acids. V shed 4 bases and J 8 bases; nucleotides not matched to a gene: 12. CDR1 is SGHDT, CDR2 YYEEEE, per germline. CDR3 residues: CASSPSAGTGVYTIYF. Written as DNA, the CDR3 is TGTGCCAGCAGCCCCTCAGCGGGGACAGGGGTGTACACCATATATTTT. The full variable domain, completed using reference TRBV5-6 and TRBJ1-3, is DAGVTQSPTHLIKTRGQQVTLRCSPKSGHDTVSWYQQALGQGPQFIFQYYEEEERQRGNFPDRFSGHQFPNYSSELNVNALLLGDSALYLCASSPSAGTGVYTIYFGEGSWLTVV.

This clone was observed a handful of times. This chain uses TRBV7-9 with TRBJ1-2, with 7 bases identical to TRBD1. Germline V gene sequence: CDR1 SEHNR, CDR2 FQNEAQ (reference sequence). This CDR3 has 13 residues. With 5 bases clipped from V and 7 bases from J, the junction kept 7 bases outside the gene matches. This CDR3 reads CASSPGTVTGYTF. CDR3 DNA sequence: TGTGCCAGCAGCCCCGGGACAGTCACTGGCTACACCTTC.

The CDR3 DNA follows: TGTGCCTGGGACAGACGGTTTGCCGGGGAGCTGTTTTTT. Amino acid sequence: CAWDRRFAGELFF. The chain joins TRBV30 to TRBJ2-2, with D possibly being TRBD1 (5 bases). The CDR3 has 13 residues. Germline V gene lookup returns CDR1 GTSNPN and CDR2 SVGIG (reference sequence). V shed 5 bases and J shed 6 bases, with 13 bases lying between them.

This clone was recorded a few times. The V gene is TRBV5-1, the J gene TRBJ1-1; the D gene is possibly TRBD1 (6 bases). V lost 0 bases and J lost 5, with 11 bases in between. The V gene's germline CDR1 is SGHRS and CDR2 YFSETQ. This CDR3 spans 14 amino acids. CDR3 loop: CASSLGRGLTEAFF. The CDR3 DNA reads TGCGCCAGCAGCTTGGGACGGGGGCTAACTGAAGCTTTCTTT.

Points on this clone: Mismatch with germline at one junction end may stem from a read error. This rearrangement joins TRBV9 to TRBJ1-2; unclear D gene. CDR1 and CDR2 (germline): SGDLS, YYNGEE. The CDR3 consists of 9 residues. DNA of the CDR3: TGTGCCAGCAGCGCCTCGGCCGACTTC. It specifies CASSASADF.

In this sample, this clone turned up once. The chain uses TRBV27 and TRBJ2-1; D is perhaps TRBD2 (6 bases). The germline V gene encodes CDR1 MNHEY and CDR2 SMNVEV (reference sequence). V lost 5 bases and J 6 bases, leaving 17 bases between the germline ends. The CDR3 runs 15 residues. DNA of the CDR3: TGTGCCAGCAGTACGGGGGAGAAGGGCCTCAATGAGCAGTTCTTC. This sequence encodes CASSTGEKGLNEQFF.

The rearrangement joins TRBV18 to TRBJ2-7; D tentatively fits TRBD1 or TRBD2 (5 bases each). The V gene's germline CDR1 is KGHSH and CDR2 LQKENI. This CDR3 has 16 amino acids. With 6 bases removed from V and 5 bases from J, the gap between germline ends came to 23 bases. The CDR3 here is CASSKEPGRPPNEQYF. CDR3 DNA sequence: TGTGCCAGCTCGAAAGAGCCGGGGCGACCTCCCAACGAGCAGTACTTC.

The genes are TRBV7-6 and TRBJ2-7; 8 bases line up with TRBD1. The length of the CDR3 is 12 residues. J gave up 6 bases and V 5 bases, and 3 bases lay outside the gene matches. The germline V gene has CDR1 SGHVS and CDR2 FNYEAQ. The CDR3 loop reads CASSRTGFEQYF. The CDR3 nucleotides are TGTGCCAGCAGCCGGACAGGGTTCGAGCAGTACTTC.

The CDR3 loop reads CASMDPKAGAYNSPLHF. The CDR3 DNA follows: TGCGCCAGCATGGACCCTAAGGCGGGGGCTTATAATTCACCCCTCCACTTT. The V and J genes are TRBV4-3 and TRBJ1-6; tentative D call: TRBD1 (6 bases). There are 17 residues in the CDR3. Germline V gene data show CDR1 as LGHNA and CDR2 as YSLEER. Trimming cost V 7 bases and J 4 bases, with 20 bases left between them.

This chain joins TRBV19 and TRBJ1-1, with D hard to call. Germline V CDR1 and CDR2: LNHDA, SQIVND (reference sequence). Trimming took 7 bases from V and 2 from J, leaving 11 bases between them. The CDR3 contains 13 residues. The CDR3 is CASKLGRNTEAFF. The CDR3 nucleotides read TGTGCCAGTAAGTTGGGCAGAAACACTGAAGCTTTCTTT.